Following are 32 T cell receptor beta chains from one sample sequenced in a study of blood T cell repertoires in COVID-19. Assay used: immunoSEQ multiplex PCR; TCRdb lists only in-frame clones, some missing. The repertoire holds about 370,000 clones, with 85% to 90% as singletons. Specimen: peripheral blood. Receptor source: a young man with active or convalescent COVID-19.

The chain uses TRBV9 and TRBJ2-3, with 11 bases fitting TRBD2. Germline assignment: CDR1 SGDLS and CDR2 YYNGEE. The CDR3 contains 15 residues. J was trimmed by 5 bases and V by 0 bases; bases with no gene match: 2. The CDR3 protein is CASSVVTSGGDTQYF. For the CDR3, the DNA is TGTGCCAGCAGCGTAGTTACTAGCGGGGGAGATACGCAGTATTTT.

Concerning this clone: Other DNA sequences from this sample encode an identical CDR3 as well. The chain employs TRBV7-9 and TRBJ2-2, with a weak D call TRBD2 (5 bases). The CDR3 extends over 13 amino acids. From germline, CDR1 is SEHNR and CDR2 FQNEAQ (reference sequence). Trimming removed 3 bases at V and 5 bases at J, with 7 bases between. The CDR3 here is CASSFGVTGELFF. The CDR3 region has the DNA TGTGCCAGCAGCTTCGGGGTTACCGGGGAGCTGTTTTTT.

This chain connects TRBV15 to TRBJ2-3; 9 positions agree with TRBD2. The length of the CDR3 is 16 residues. Germline V gene data show CDR1 as LNHNV and CDR2 as YYDKDF (reference sequence). With 1 base clipped from V and 6 bases from J, the junction kept 8 bases outside the gene matches. The CDR3 DNA reads TGTGCCACCAGCAGAGTCGCGGGAGGGCCCTGGGATACGCAGTATTTT. Amino acids: CATSRVAGGPWDTQYF.

The chain carries TRBV28 and TRBJ2-3; no clear D gene. The CDR3 has 14 residues. V shed 3 bases and J shed 2 bases, with 9 bases lying between them. CDR1 is MDHEN and CDR2 is SYDVKM in the germline V gene. The CDR3 bases are TGTGCCAGCAGTTTTAACAGAGTCACAGATACGCAGTATTTT. It translates to CASSFNRVTDTQYF.

V is TRBV6-6 and J is TRBJ2-7; tentatively, D is TRBD2 (6 bases). CDR1 is MNHNY and CDR2 is SVGAGI in the germline V gene (reference sequence). The CDR3 consists of 14 residues. Trimming pared 5 bases from V and 1 base from J, leaving 12 bases between. This CDR3 is CASSDTGLSYEQYF. CDR3 bases: TGTGCCAGCAGTGATACGGGACTTTCCTACGAGCAGTACTTC.

The rearrangement joins TRBV28 to TRBJ2-1; 12 bases line up with TRBD2. CDR3 length: 18 amino acids. Trimming cost V 4 bases and J 0 bases; bases outside gene matches: 7. CDR1 is MDHEN, CDR2 SYDVKM, per germline. In DNA, the CDR3 is TGTGCCAGCAGTTGGGGGACTAGCGGGTTTAGCTCCTACAATGAGCAGTTCTTC. This encodes CASSWGTSGFSSYNEQFF.

The J gene is TRBJ2-7, the V gene TRBV28; possibly TRBD2 for D (5 bases). The germline CDR1 and CDR2 sequences are MDHEN and SYDVKM. This CDR3 comprises 11 residues. V gave up 7 bases and J gave up 3 bases, with 7 bases separating them. The CDR3 DNA follows: TGTGCCAGCATCCGGGACTACGAGCAGTACTTC. This encodes CASIRDYEQYF.

The chain links TRBV2 to TRBJ2-3; unclear D gene. Germline assignment: CDR1 SNHLY and CDR2 FYNNEI. The length of the CDR3 is 14 residues. The V end was cut by 0 bases, the J end by 10 bases, with 14 bases between. The chain's CDR3 is CASSEAGGLAAQYF. CDR3 bases: TGTGCCAGCAGTGAAGCGGGTGGGTTAGCTGCGCAGTATTTT.

This clone was recorded once. This rearrangement joins TRBV10-3 to TRBJ1-6; TRBD1 aligns across 9 bases. This CDR3 comprises 14 residues. Trimming removed 2 bases from V and 9 bases from J; junction bases left unmatched: 2. Germline CDR1 is ENHRY and CDR2 is SYGVKD. The CDR3 is CAISEPGQGSPLHF. The CDR3 nucleotides read TGTGCCATCAGTGAGCCGGGACAGGGTTCACCCCTCCACTTT.

The rearrangement links TRBV19 to TRBJ1-5; the match to TRBD1 covers 8 bases. Per germline, CDR1 LNHDA and CDR2 SQIVND (reference sequence). This CDR3 contains 17 residues. With V trimmed by 8 bases and J by 2 bases, 14 bases remained unmatched. CDR3 bases: TGTGCCAGTGCCCGGACAGGGAGAGGGGGCGGCAATCAGCCCCAGCATTTT. Its translation: CASARTGRGGGNQPQHF.

The rearrangement uses TRBV5-6 and TRBJ2-7, with 7 positions matching TRBD2. Per the germline V gene, CDR1 is SGHDT and CDR2 is YYEEEE. This CDR3 is built from 14 residues. V gave up 2 bases and J gave up 3 bases; unmatched junction bases: 5. The DNA for the CDR3 is TGTGCCAGCAGCTTCAGACGGGGGGTCTACGAGCAGTACTTC. Amino acid sequence: CASSFRRGVYEQYF.

This chain links TRBV4-1 with TRBJ2-7; D is possibly TRBD1 (6 bases). Germline CDR1 MGHRA, CDR2 YSYEKL. V lost 3 bases to trimming and J lost 6 bases, with 12 bases between them. This CDR3 has 13 amino acids. The CDR3 nucleotides read TGCGCCAGCAGCCACACCAGGGGCCCCGAGCAGTACTTC. It specifies CASSHTRGPEQYF.

The J gene is TRBJ2-7, the V gene TRBV5-6; D not certain. The germline CDR1 and CDR2 sequences are SGHDT and YYEEEE. The CDR3 is made up of 14 amino acids. The V end was cut by 2 bases, the J end by 1 base, with 10 bases between. Written as DNA, the CDR3 is TGTGCCAGCAGCTTTAGTACTTCTTCCTACGAGCAGTACTTC. The encoded protein is CASSFSTSSYEQYF.

This chain links TRBV7-9 with TRBJ2-5; 8 bases line up with TRBD2. This CDR3 is built from 13 residues. The germline gives CDR1 SEHNR, CDR2 FQNEAQ (reference sequence). J was trimmed by 3 bases and V by 8 bases; bases with no gene match: 5. CDR3 coding DNA: TGTGCCAGCGAAGTCGGGGGGGAAGAGACCCAGTACTTC. Residues: CASEVGGEETQYF.

The V and J genes are TRBV9 and TRBJ2-1; 7 positions match TRBD2. V lost 4 bases to trimming and J lost 0 bases; unmatched junction nucleotides: 4. The germline V gene encodes CDR1 SGDLS and CDR2 YYNGEE. This CDR3 is 15 amino acids long. This CDR3 is CASSSAGSSYNEQFF. The CDR3 region has the DNA TGTGCCAGCAGCTCAGCGGGGAGCTCCTACAATGAGCAGTTCTTC.

This clone was detected a few times. The chain has TRBV7-9 and TRBJ2-7, with D tentatively TRBD1 (5 bases). Trimming took off 5 bases at V and 1 base at J, with 18 bases between the two ends. The CDR3 runs to 16 residues. Per the germline V gene, CDR1 is SEHNR and CDR2 is FQNEAQ (reference sequence). CDR3 protein: CASSHPDSPSSYEQYF. DNA for the CDR3: TGTGCCAGCAGCCATCCAGACAGCCCCTCTTCCTACGAGCAGTACTTC.

This chain links TRBV7-2 with TRBJ1-2, with 9 bases matching TRBD1. V lost 5 bases and J lost 9; bases outside the gene matches: 10. This CDR3 has 14 residues. The germline gives CDR1 SGHTA, CDR2 FQGNSA. The CDR3 DNA reads as TGTGCCAGCAGCCCTGGGGACAGGGCTTATCGCTACACCTTC. Protein: CASSPGDRAYRYTF.

The count of this clone is one. The chain carries TRBV6-6 and TRBJ1-2; 8 nucleotides align to TRBD1. This CDR3 region has 15 residues. V lost 4 bases and J lost 4; bases outside the gene matches: 8. Germline-derived CDR1 and CDR2 are MNHNY and SVGAGI (reference sequence). The CDR3: CASSLEQGVVYGYTF. DNA of the CDR3: TGTGCCAGCAGTTTGGAACAGGGGGTGGTCTATGGCTACACCTTC.

V usage is TRBV5-5 and J usage is TRBJ2-2; D is possibly TRBD1 (6 bases). This CDR3 region has 16 residues. V lost 1 base to trimming and J lost 0 bases, with 10 bases between them. Germline CDR1 and CDR2: SGHKS and YYEKEE (reference sequence). CDR3 DNA sequence: TGTGCCAGCAGCTTGTTTACAGGGACGAACACCGGGGAGCTGTTTTTT. It encodes CASSLFTGTNTGELFF.

J is TRBJ1-3 and V is TRBV24-1, with D possibly being TRBD1 (6 bases). The V end was cut by 0 bases, the J end by 0 bases, with 14 bases between. The germline V gene has CDR1 KGHDR and CDR2 SFDVKD. The CDR3 contains 18 residues. The CDR3 nucleotides read TGTGCCACCAGTGATTTGACCGACGGACAGTGCTCTGGAAACACCATATATTTT. It is translated as CATSDLTDGQCSGNTIYF.

This chain uses TRBV15 with TRBJ1-2, with D uncertain. Trimming stripped 4 bases from V and 4 bases from J, with 13 bases between. Looked up from germline, CDR1 is LNHNV and CDR2 is YYDKDF (reference sequence). CDR3 length equals 14 residues. The CDR3 DNA reads as TGTGCCACCAGCATGCTGAGGTCCGGCTATGGCTACACCTTC. Translated: CATSMLRSGYGYTF.

J is TRBJ2-1 and V is TRBV7-3; weak D call: TRBD1 (6 bases). The germline V and J ends were trimmed by 2 bases and 1 base, with 9 bases remaining between them. Per germline, CDR1 SGHTA and CDR2 FQGTGA. CDR3 size: 15 residues. The CDR3 loop reads CASSLLGGSYNEQFF. The DNA for the CDR3 is TGTGCCAGCAGCTTACTAGGGGGTTCCTACAATGAGCAGTTCTTC.

This clone occurred once. The V call is TRBV24-1, the J call TRBJ1-5; TRBD1 matches 7 bases. V was clipped by 4 bases and J by 6 bases; unmatched bases: 8. The CDR3 spans 15 residues. Per the germline V gene, CDR1 is KGHDR and CDR2 is SFDVKD. For the CDR3, the DNA is TGTGCCACCAGTGAGAGGGGACAGCAGAGTCAGCCCCAGCATTTT. This translates into CATSERGQQSQPQHF.

V gene TRBV29-1 combines with J gene TRBJ1-3; D gene unclear. Germline assignment: CDR1 SQVTM and CDR2 ANQGSEA. V was trimmed by 5 bases and J by 1 base, leaving 12 bases between them. The CDR3 totals 14 residues. As DNA, the CDR3 is TGCAGCGTTTCTGGAGGTGCGTCTGGAAACACCATATATTTT. Protein product: CSVSGGASGNTIYF.

The gene calls are TRBV7-2 and TRBJ2-3; D perhaps matches TRBD1 (5 bases). Germline V gene sequence: CDR1 SGHTA, CDR2 FQGNSA. The CDR3 has 14 amino acids. The germline V and J ends were trimmed by 5 bases and 2 bases, with 11 bases remaining between them. The CDR3 sequence: CASSLTRVTDTQYF. CDR3 in DNA: TGTGCCAGCAGCCTAACCAGGGTCACAGATACGCAGTATTTT.

The rearrangement joins TRBV10-3 to TRBJ1-2; D gene uncertain. The CDR3 contains 14 residues. The V end was cut by 0 bases, the J end by 3 bases, with 8 bases between. Germline-derived CDR1 and CDR2 are ENHRY and SYGVKD. The CDR3: CAISESVQHYGYTF. CDR3 DNA sequence: TGTGCCATCAGTGAGTCGGTACAGCACTATGGCTACACCTTC.

The rearrangement uses TRBV6-2 or TRBV6-3 and TRBJ1-1; no definite D call. Trimming stripped 5 bases from V and 0 bases from J, with 13 bases between. The CDR3 length is 15 residues. The germline V gene has CDR1 MNHEY and CDR2 SVGEGT. DNA of the CDR3: TGTGCCAGCAGTCGTATAGCAGTCCTGAACACTGAAGCTTTCTTT. It is translated as CASSRIAVLNTEAFF.

This clone is a singleton in its sample. The chain employs TRBV9 and TRBJ1-5; no clear D gene. The V end was cut by 0 bases, the J end by 4 bases, with 11 bases between. The CDR3 spans 15 residues. The germline V gene encodes CDR1 SGDLS and CDR2 YYNGEE. CDR3 amino acids: CASSVDPGPNQPQHF. The DNA for the CDR3 is TGTGCCAGCAGCGTAGATCCGGGTCCTAATCAGCCCCAGCATTTT.

V and J are TRBV7-3 and TRBJ2-7; D is possibly TRBD2 (6 bases). The CDR3 spans 13 residues. V was shortened by 2 bases and J by 3 bases, with 8 bases between the two germline ends. Germline V lookup: CDR1 SGHTA, CDR2 FQGTGA. The DNA of the CDR3 is TGTGCCAGCAGCTTAGGGGGGTTCTACGAGCAGTACTTC. Its protein product is CASSLGGFYEQYF.

This chain joins TRBV6-1 and TRBJ2-7, with a possible D match to TRBD2 (5 bases). Trimming removed 8 bases from V and 3 bases from J, with 11 bases in between. The CDR3 totals 12 residues. Germline-derived CDR1 and CDR2 are MNHNS and SASEGT. The CDR3, as DNA: TGTGCCAGCTTTTCCGGGGTCTACGAGCAGTACTTC. Encoded protein: CASFSGVYEQYF.

The chain's CDR3 is CASSIEEQGRTYEQYF. CDR3 in DNA: TGTGCCAGTAGTATAGAGGAGCAGGGGCGGACCTACGAGCAGTACTTC. V usage is TRBV19 and J usage is TRBJ2-7, with D possibly TRBD1 on 6 matching bases. CDR3 length: 16 residues. Trimming pared 0 bases from V and 2 bases from J, leaving 14 bases between. Germline V CDR1 and CDR2: LNHDA, SQIVND (reference sequence).

The chain has TRBV18 and TRBJ2-3, with 9 bases matching TRBD1. In germline, CDR1 is KGHSH, CDR2 LQKENI. The junction had 11 bases not matched to a gene; V was cut back by 4 bases and J by 3 bases. The CDR3 has 17 amino acids. This CDR3 reads CASSLTDRGAATDTQYF. In nucleotides, the CDR3 is TGTGCCAGCTCACTAACGGACAGGGGTGCGGCGACAGATACGCAGTATTTT.